This TCR beta chain is drawn from a study of cytomegalovirus exposure and HLA in healthy donors. The study ran its PCR with 60 Vbeta and 13 Jbeta primers. Here immunoSEQ multiplex PCR was the method, and the copy in TCRdb shows in-frame clones only, minus some. The repertoire holds around 130,000 clones, with around 80% as singletons. CDR1 is MGHRA, CDR2 YSYEKL, per germline. This CDR3 spans 18 amino acids. The V and J ends lost 2 bases and 2 bases, in that order; junction bases with no gene match: 9. The sequencing input was PBMCs. The V and J genes are TRBV4-1 and TRBJ2-3; 11 nucleotides align to TRBD2. This clonotype was obtained from a human donor in good health. CDR3 in amino acids: CASSQPGLAEPTTDTQYF. The DNA of the CDR3 is TGCGCCAGCAGCCAACCGGGACTAGCGGAGCCCACCACAGATACGCAGTATTTT.